This TCR beta chain was identified during a study of T cell changes during pregnancy in multiple sclerosis (dated by TCRdb to about 2019). For the wider study: Changes in the T cell repertoire over the course of pregnancy were examined in this study in women with multiple sclerosis.

As concerns this clone: Its antigen is still unknown. Base qualities are not provided; no much larger clone lies one nucleotide away.

Trimming leaves V shorter by 0 bases and J shorter by 5 bases, with the junction holding 11 bases beyond the gene matches. The CDR3 spans 18 residues, from the cysteine through the phenylalanine. Only the CDR3 DNA is retained, 54 bases long and in frame from the first base. CDR1 and CDR2 are drawn from the germline V gene (reference sequence): MNHEY, SMNVEV. Library preparation was by the immunoSEQ multiplex PCR assay. TCRdb holds this immuneACCESS table with in-frame rearrangements only. Some clones are missing; in checked studies, unresolved V genes explain under half, and the rest has no known cause. The sample table lists roughly 25,000 clones, 75% to 90% of them with a count of one. Of the sample, over 15% falls within the top ten clones.

The TCR originated in a female donor with multiple sclerosis, enrolled in a pregnancy study. Sequenced material: CD8+ T cells from peripheral blood mononuclear cells, taken in the second trimester of pregnancy. Recombination joined TRBV27 with TRBJ2-1, with TRBD2 identical over 9 junction bases. The nucleotide sequence reads as follows: TGTGCCAGCAGTTTATCGGCCTATAGCGGGAGTAGGCACAATGAGCAGTTCTTC. Translated, it gives CASSLSAYSGSRHNEQFF.